Presented here are 23 T cell receptor beta chains from one specimen sequenced in a study of vaccination effects on CD4 cells after COVID-19. Between days 9 and 11 of culture, CD4+ T cells were separated out. Their recognized antigens are unknown. TCRdb keeps only in-frame clones here, not all; method: immunoSEQ multiplex PCR. The sample holds 40,000 or so clones, roughly 74% seen once. The sequences come from CD4+ T cells from PBMCs cultured without peptide, collected before COVID-19 vaccination. The receptors come from a human donor who received a COVID-19 vaccine.

The chain employs TRBV7-9 and TRBJ2-1; D could derive from TRBD1 or TRBD2 (5 bases each). Trimming cost V 2 bases and J 10 bases, with 12 bases left between them. CDR3 length equals 13 residues. Germline lookup yields CDR1 SEHNR and CDR2 FQNEAQ (reference sequence). CDR3 in amino acids: CASSLRGAREQFF. CDR3 nucleotides: TGTGCCAGCAGCTTAAGGGGAGCAAGGGAGCAGTTCTTC. The full variable domain, completed using reference TRBV7-9 and TRBJ2-1, is DTGVSQNPRHKITKRGQNVTFRCDPISEHNRLYWYRQTLGQGPEFLTYFQNEAQLEKSRLLSDRFSAERPKGSFSTLEIQRTEQGDSAMYLCASSLRGAREQFFGPGTRLTVL.

A few counts support this clone. This sequence joins TRBV3-1 (or the pseudogene TRBV3-2) and TRBJ1-1, with unresolved D. This CDR3 has 15 residues. Per the germline V gene, CDR1 is LGHDT and CDR2 is YNNKEL (reference sequence). The V and J ends lost 0 bases and 5 bases respectively, with 13 bases between them. CDR3: CASSQEGRAWTEAFF. In DNA form, the CDR3 reads TGTGCCAGCAGCCAAGAAGGCCGAGCTTGGACTGAAGCTTTCTTT.

The chain uses TRBV28 and TRBJ1-6; the D gene is possibly TRBD1 (5 bases). V lost 6 bases to trimming and J lost 7 bases, with 16 bases between them. The CDR3 runs to 15 residues. Germline assignment: CDR1 MDHEN and CDR2 SYDVKM. CDR3 sequence (DNA): TGTGCCAGCAGATCAGCTGACAGCAGAAATTCACCCCTCCACTTT. This gives the protein CASRSADSRNSPLHF. The whole variable domain, filled in from reference TRBV28 and TRBJ1-6, reads DVKVTQSSRYLVKRTGEKVFLECVQDMDHENMFWYRQDPGLGLRLIYFSYDVKMKEKGDIPEGYSVSREKKERFSLILESASTNQTSMYLCASRSADSRNSPLHFGNGTRLTVT.

This sequence joins TRBV18 and TRBJ1-1; 8 positions match TRBD1. V lost 1 base, J lost 2 bases, and 6 bases stayed unmatched. Germline CDR1 KGHSH, CDR2 LQKENI. The CDR3 length is 16 residues. Here the CDR3 DNA reads TGTGCCAGCTCACCACGGGACAGGACTTCAAACACTGAAGCTTTCTTT. As protein: CASSPRDRTSNTEAFF.

The chain uses TRBV5-5 and TRBJ2-7; 8 bases match TRBD1. Germline-derived CDR1 and CDR2 are SGHKS and YYEKEE (reference sequence). V shed 4 bases, J shed 4 bases, and the junction held 4 bases outside the gene matches. CDR3 length: 13 residues. The chain's CDR3 is CASSRTGFYEQYF. In DNA form, the CDR3 reads TGTGCCAGCAGCAGGACAGGGTTTTACGAGCAGTACTTC. The full variable domain, its missing parts supplied by reference TRBV5-5 and TRBJ2-7, is DAGVTQSPTHLIKTRGQQVTLRCSPISGHKSVSWYQQVLGQGPQFIFQYYEKEERGRGNFPDRFSARQFPNYSSELNVNALLLGDSALYLCASSRTGFYEQYFGPGTRLTVT.

This clone was found a few times. This sequence joins TRBV7-9 and TRBJ2-2; 8 bases line up with TRBD2. Germline assignment: CDR1 SEHNR and CDR2 FQNEAQ (reference sequence). The V gene end was trimmed by 5 bases and the J gene end by 2 bases; junction bases not matched to a gene: 4. CDR3 size: 15 residues. The CDR3 protein is CASSRTSLNTGELFF. In nucleotides, the CDR3 is TGTGCCAGCAGCCGGACTAGCCTCAACACCGGGGAGCTGTTTTTT.

This rearrangement joins TRBV4-1 to TRBJ1-5, with 10 bases aligning to TRBD1. Germline assignment: CDR1 MGHRA and CDR2 YSYEKL. The trim removed 3 bases at V and 8 bases at J, leaving 4 bases unmatched. The CDR3 spans 14 residues. The CDR3: CASSQGDRGEPQHF. As DNA, the CDR3 is TGCGCCAGCAGCCAGGGGGACAGGGGCGAGCCCCAGCATTTT.

This CDR3 is CASLLGGLTDTQYF. The CDR3 nucleotides are TGTGCCAGCCTCCTAGGAGGGTTAACAGATACGCAGTATTTT. The chain links TRBV6-5 to TRBJ2-3, with a possible D match to TRBD2 (6 bases). CDR1 is MNHEY, CDR2 SVGAGI, per germline. The CDR3 covers 14 residues. V was cut by 8 bases and J by 3 bases, with 15 bases left in between.

The CDR3 spells CASSGDRGTYEQYF. The CDR3 coding sequence is TGTGCCAGCAGTGGGGACAGGGGAACCTACGAGCAGTACTTC. This chain joins TRBV28 and TRBJ2-7; the match to TRBD1 covers 10 bases. The CDR3 has 14 amino acids. V shed 5 bases and J 2 bases; nucleotides not matched to a gene: 3. Germline V gene data show CDR1 as MDHEN and CDR2 as SYDVKM.

J is TRBJ2-7 and V is TRBV2, with 7 bases aligning to TRBD1. There are 14 residues in the CDR3. J was trimmed by 1 base and V by 3 bases; bases with no gene match: 3. From germline, CDR1 is SNHLY and CDR2 FYNNEI. The CDR3 DNA reads TGTGCCAGCAGTGACCGGGACAGTTCCTACGAGCAGTACTTC. It is translated as CASSDRDSSYEQYF.

This chain joins TRBV5-4 and TRBJ2-1; D ambiguous. This CDR3 is 13 amino acids long. The germline V gene encodes CDR1 SGHNT and CDR2 YYREEE (reference sequence). V was cut by 4 bases and J by 8 bases, with 13 bases left in between. The CDR3 sequence: CASSPNLVDEQFF. The CDR3, as DNA: TGTGCCAGCAGCCCGAACCTAGTAGATGAGCAGTTCTTC.

The chain uses TRBV6-5 and TRBJ1-5; D is uncertain. V lost 0 bases and J lost 1, with 7 bases in between. Looked up from germline, CDR1 is MNHEY and CDR2 is SVGAGI. This CDR3 contains 15 residues. The CDR3 DNA is TGTGCCAGCAGTTACTCGGGTAGCAGCAATCAGCCCCAGCATTTT. Its translation is CASSYSGSSNQPQHF.

The chain joins TRBV28 to TRBJ2-1, with 7 nucleotides matching TRBD1. Germline lookup yields CDR1 MDHEN and CDR2 SYDVKM. Trimming at V came to 6 bases and at J to 6 bases, leaving 8 bases not matched to a gene. This CDR3 comprises 14 residues. CDR3 nucleotides: TGTGCCAGCAGGGTAGACAGGGTGGGCAATGAGCAGTTCTTC. This sequence encodes CASRVDRVGNEQFF. Looking up the rest from reference TRBV28 and TRBJ2-1 gives the full variable domain: DVKVTQSSRYLVKRTGEKVFLECVQDMDHENMFWYRQDPGLGLRLIYFSYDVKMKEKGDIPEGYSVSREKKERFSLILESASTNQTSMYLCASRVDRVGNEQFFGPGTRLTVL.

This clone was seen a single time. The chain joins TRBV10-3 to TRBJ2-2; a possible D gene is TRBD1 (6 bases). This CDR3 contains 14 residues. Germline CDR1 reads ENHRY; CDR2 reads SYGVKD. V was pared by 0 bases and J by 4 bases, with 6 bases between. This CDR3 reads CAISESGGTGELFF. As DNA, the CDR3 is TGTGCCATCAGTGAGTCAGGGGGCACCGGGGAGCTGTTTTTT.

The chain employs TRBV3-1 (or the pseudogene TRBV3-2) and TRBJ1-1; D is unclear. Trimming left V 0 bases short and J 4 bases short, with 12 bases between. Germline V gene sequence: CDR1 LGHDT, CDR2 YNNKEL (reference sequence). The CDR3 runs to 15 residues. The CDR3 DNA is TGTGCCAGCAGCCAAGATAGTTCTGGGCGCACTGAAGCTTTCTTT. Protein: CASSQDSSGRTEAFF.

The DNA of the CDR3 is TGTGCCAGCAGTGAGGCGGCCAGGACCTCCTGGCGGTTTTTT. This codes for CASSEAARTSWRFF. This chain joins TRBV2 and TRBJ1-4; D call uncertain. Germline assignment: CDR1 SNHLY and CDR2 FYNNEI. The CDR3 extends over 14 amino acids. V lost 3 bases, J lost 16 bases, and 21 bases lay in between.

The rearrangement uses TRBV29-1 and TRBJ2-2; TRBD2 might be the D (6 bases). Germline V CDR1 and CDR2: SQVTM, ANQGSEA. This CDR3 region has 14 residues. Trimming took off 4 bases at V and 3 bases at J, with 12 bases between the two ends. CDR3 amino acids: CSVAHRRDTGELFF. In DNA, the CDR3 is TGCAGCGTTGCCCACAGGAGGGACACCGGGGAGCTGTTTTTT.

V gene TRBV6-1 combines with J gene TRBJ1-6, with 8 bases matching TRBD1. Germline assignment: CDR1 MNHNS and CDR2 SASEGT. The CDR3 has 15 residues. Losses at the gene ends were 7 bases for V and 9 bases for J; bases not matched to a gene: 11. The CDR3: CASIPTGAGSSPLHF. CDR3 DNA: TGTGCCAGCATCCCGACAGGGGCGGGTAGTTCACCCCTCCACTTT.

This clone appeared a single time. The chain recombines TRBV2 with TRBJ1-2; the match to TRBD1 covers 10 bases. The CDR3 covers 14 residues. Per germline, CDR1 SNHLY and CDR2 FYNNEI. The junction had 7 bases not matched to a gene; V was cut back by 7 bases and J by 5 bases. As DNA, the CDR3 is TGTGCCAGCATCCCGCCGGGACAGGGGTATGGCTACACCTTC. Its translation is CASIPPGQGYGYTF. The full variable domain, completed using reference TRBV2 and TRBJ1-2, is EPEVTQTPSHQVTQMGQEVILRCVPISNHLYFYWYRQILGQKVEFLVSFYNNEISEKSEIFDDQFSVERPDGSNFTLKIRSTKLEDSAMYFCASIPPGQGYGYTFGSGTRLTVV.

J is TRBJ2-2 and V is TRBV21-1; no DNA check was done on the table's D call, TRBD2. TRBV21-1 is a pseudogene segment. The CDR3 is made up of 14 amino acids. CDR3: CAYWAPRGTGELFF. The CDR3 DNA reads as TGTGCCTACTGGGCCCCACGAGGGACCGGGGAGCTGTTTTTT.

The V and J genes are TRBV11-2 and TRBJ2-5; D uncertain. V lost 0 bases and J lost 7, with 6 bases in between. Looked up from germline, CDR1 is SGHAT and CDR2 is FQNNGV. This CDR3 spans 12 amino acids. The CDR3 loop is CASSLDSWTQYF. CDR3 in DNA: TGTGCCAGCAGCTTAGACTCGTGGACCCAGTACTTC.

This chain connects TRBV9 to TRBJ1-4, with D hard to call. This CDR3 has 16 amino acids. Trimming pared 4 bases from V and 5 bases from J, leaving 18 bases between. Germline loops: CDR1 SGDLS, CDR2 YYNGEE. As DNA, the CDR3 is TGTGCCAGCAGCCCCCTGGGGAGGCAGACGAATGAAAAACTGTTTTTT. It specifies CASSPLGRQTNEKLFF.

The V call is TRBV29-1, the J call TRBJ1-1; D gene uncertain. V lost 7 bases and J lost 4, with 19 bases in between. The CDR3 spans 14 residues. Germline V CDR1 and CDR2: SQVTM, ANQGSEA. This CDR3 reads CSAVVNQVGTEAFF. The CDR3 nucleotides are TGCAGCGCCGTAGTCAATCAGGTGGGCACTGAAGCTTTCTTT.